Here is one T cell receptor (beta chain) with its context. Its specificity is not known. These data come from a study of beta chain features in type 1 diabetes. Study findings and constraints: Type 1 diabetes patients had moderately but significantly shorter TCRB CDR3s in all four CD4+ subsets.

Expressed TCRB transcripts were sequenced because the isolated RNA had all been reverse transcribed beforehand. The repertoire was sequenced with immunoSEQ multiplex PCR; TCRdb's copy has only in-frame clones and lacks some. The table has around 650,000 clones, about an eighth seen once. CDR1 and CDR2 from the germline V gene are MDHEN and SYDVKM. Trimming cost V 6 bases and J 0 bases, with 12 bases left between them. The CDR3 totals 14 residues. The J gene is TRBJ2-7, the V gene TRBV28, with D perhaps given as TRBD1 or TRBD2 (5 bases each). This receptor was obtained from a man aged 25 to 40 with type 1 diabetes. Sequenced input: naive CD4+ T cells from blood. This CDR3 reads CASSLGTSSYEQYF. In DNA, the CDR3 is TGTGCCAGCAGCCTAGGGACGAGCTCCTACGAGCAGTACTTC.